The T cell receptor beta chain described here comes from a study of blood T cell repertoires in COVID-19. Study-wide context: The study drew acute and convalescent COVID-19 samples from the United States, Italy and Spain. PBMCs, B-cell-depleted T cells, or T cells were the source of the cDNA or gDNA that made up the material.

V was clipped by 4 bases and J by 2 bases, with 6 bases between them. Germline V gives CDR1 SGHRS, CDR2 YFSETQ. This CDR3 is 12 amino acids long. Authors' data handling: It was from reference gene primer amplification that nucleated cell counts were estimated. Only in-frame clones appear in the TCRdb table, and some are missing; sequencing was by immunoSEQ multiplex PCR. D and trimming come from the DNA, and the V and J calls and clone size come from that table. The sample lists 95,000 to 100,000 clones, approximately 86% seen once, with approximately 1.6% in the top ten. This TCR came from a man older than 75 with acute or convalescent COVID-19. The V and J genes are TRBV5-1 and TRBJ2-5, with unresolved D. The source material was peripheral blood. Written as DNA, the CDR3 is TGCGCCAGCAGCACACCTCAAGAGACCCAGTACTTC. Its translation: CASSTPQETQYF.